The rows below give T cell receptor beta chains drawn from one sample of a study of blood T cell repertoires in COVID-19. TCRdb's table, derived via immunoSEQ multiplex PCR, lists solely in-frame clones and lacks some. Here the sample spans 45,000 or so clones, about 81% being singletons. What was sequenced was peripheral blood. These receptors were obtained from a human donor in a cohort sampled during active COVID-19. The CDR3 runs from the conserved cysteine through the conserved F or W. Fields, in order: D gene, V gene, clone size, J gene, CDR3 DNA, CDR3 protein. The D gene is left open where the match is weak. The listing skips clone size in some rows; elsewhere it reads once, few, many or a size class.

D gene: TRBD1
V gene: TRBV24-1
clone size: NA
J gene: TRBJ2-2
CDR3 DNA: TGTGCCACCAGTGAACCAGGGGGCACCGGGGAGCTGTTTTTT
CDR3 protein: CATSEPGGTGELFF

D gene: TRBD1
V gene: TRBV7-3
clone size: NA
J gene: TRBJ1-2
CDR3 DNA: TGTGCCAGCAGCTTAACTGGGCCAGGGGGAATGGGTGGCTACACCTTC
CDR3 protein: CASSLTGPGGMGGYTF

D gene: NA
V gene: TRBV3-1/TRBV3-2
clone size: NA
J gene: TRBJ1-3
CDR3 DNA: TGTGCCAGCAGCGAAAGTTTCAGGGGCTCTGGAAACACCATATATTTT
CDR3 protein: CASSESFRGSGNTIYF

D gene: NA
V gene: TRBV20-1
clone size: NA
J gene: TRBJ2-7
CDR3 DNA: TGCAGTGCACAGGACATGCACGAGCAGTACTTC
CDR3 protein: CSAQDMHEQYF

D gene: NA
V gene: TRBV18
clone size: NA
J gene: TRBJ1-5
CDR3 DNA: TGTGCCAGCTCACCGTCAGGGGGCAATCAGCCCCAGCATTTT
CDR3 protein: CASSPSGGNQPQHF

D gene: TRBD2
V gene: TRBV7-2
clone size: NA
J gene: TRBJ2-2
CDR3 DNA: TGTGCCAGCAGCTTAGGACTAGCGTCCGGGGAGCTGTTTTTT
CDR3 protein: CASSLGLASGELFF

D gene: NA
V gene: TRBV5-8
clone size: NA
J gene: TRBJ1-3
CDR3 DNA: TGTGCCAGCAGCATACCTACAGGGAGCTCTGGAAACACCATATATTTT
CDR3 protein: CASSIPTGSSGNTIYF

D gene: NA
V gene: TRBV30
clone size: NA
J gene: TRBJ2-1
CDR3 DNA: TGTGCCTGGAGTCCAGGGGCCGGTAGCAATGAGCAGTTCTTC
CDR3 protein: CAWSPGAGSNEQFF

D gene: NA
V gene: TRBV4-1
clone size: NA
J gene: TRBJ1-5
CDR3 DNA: TGCGCCAGCAGCCTTGGGGGAGGGCAGCCCCAGCATTTT
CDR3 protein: CASSLGGGQPQHF

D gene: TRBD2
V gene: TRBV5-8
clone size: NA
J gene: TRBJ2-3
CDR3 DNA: TGTGCCAGCAGCTTAGGACTAGCGGGGGGGTCCACAGATACGCAGTATTTT
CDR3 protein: CASSLGLAGGSTDTQYF

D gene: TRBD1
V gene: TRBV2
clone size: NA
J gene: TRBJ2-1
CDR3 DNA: TGTGCCAGCAGTGGTAGGACAGGGGGAATCGATGAGCAGTTCTTC
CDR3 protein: CASSGRTGGIDEQFF

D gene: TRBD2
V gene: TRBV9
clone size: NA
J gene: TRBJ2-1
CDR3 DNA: TGTGCCAGCAGCGTAGCTGCGGGAGAGTACAATGAGCAGTTCTTC
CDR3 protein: CASSVAAGEYNEQFF

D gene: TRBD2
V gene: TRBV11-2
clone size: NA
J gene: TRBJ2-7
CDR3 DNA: TGTGCCAGCAGACCGGGACTAGCGGGGGGGCGAGCATACTTC
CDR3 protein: CASRPGLAGGRAYF

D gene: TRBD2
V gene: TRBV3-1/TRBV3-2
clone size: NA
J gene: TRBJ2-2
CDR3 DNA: TGTGCCAGCAGCCGACTAGCGGGGGGGTTGAGCGGGGAGCTGTTTTTT
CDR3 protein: CASSRLAGGLSGELFF

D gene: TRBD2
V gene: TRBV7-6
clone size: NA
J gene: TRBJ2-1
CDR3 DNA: TGTGCCAGCAGCTTAGGTCTAGCGGGGTCGATTAATGAGCAGTTCTTC
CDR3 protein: CASSLGLAGSINEQFF

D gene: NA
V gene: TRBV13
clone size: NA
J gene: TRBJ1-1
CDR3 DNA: TGTGCCAGCAGCTTTTTTACACCCCACACTGAAGCTTTCTTT
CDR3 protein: CASSFFTPHTEAFF

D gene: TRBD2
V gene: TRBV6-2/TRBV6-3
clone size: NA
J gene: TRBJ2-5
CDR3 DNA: TGTGCCAGCAGCGACCCCCCCCCTAGCGGAGAGACCCAGTACTTC
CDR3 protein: CASSDPPPSGETQYF

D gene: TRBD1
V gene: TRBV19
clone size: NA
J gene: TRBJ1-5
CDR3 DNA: TGTGCCAGTAGTACCGACAGGGTCAATCAGCCCCAGCATTTT
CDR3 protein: CASSTDRVNQPQHF

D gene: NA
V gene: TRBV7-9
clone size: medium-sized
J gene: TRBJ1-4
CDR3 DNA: TGTGCCAGCAGCCCCACGCAGGGTACAACTAATGAAAAACTGTTTTTT
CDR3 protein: CASSPTQGTTNEKLFF

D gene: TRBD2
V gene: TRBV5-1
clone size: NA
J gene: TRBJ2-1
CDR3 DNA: TGCGCCAGCAGCGTAGGTTCCGGGACTACCTACAATGAGCAGTTCTTC
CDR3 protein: CASSVGSGTTYNEQFF

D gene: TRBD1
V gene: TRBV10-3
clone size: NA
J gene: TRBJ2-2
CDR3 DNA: TGTGCCATCAGTGACCCGACAGGGATTAGCGCCGGGGAGCTGTTTTTT
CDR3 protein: CAISDPTGISAGELFF

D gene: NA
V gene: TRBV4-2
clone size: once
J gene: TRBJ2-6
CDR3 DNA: TGTGCCAGCAGCCAAGAATCACTTTCTGGGGCCAACGTCCTGACTTTC
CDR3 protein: CASSQESLSGANVLTF

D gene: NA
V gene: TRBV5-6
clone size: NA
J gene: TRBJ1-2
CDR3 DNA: TGTGCCAGCACCTCCGGTAACTATGGCTACACCTTC
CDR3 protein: CASTSGNYGYTF

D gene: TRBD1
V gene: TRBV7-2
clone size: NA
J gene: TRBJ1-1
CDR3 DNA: TGTGCCAGCAGCCCACGACAGGGTGGTGAAGCTTTCTTT
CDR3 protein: CASSPRQGGEAFF

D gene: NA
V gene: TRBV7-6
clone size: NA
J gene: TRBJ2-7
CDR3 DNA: TGTGCCAGCAGCTTAGGGACTGAGCTCTCCTACGAGCAGTACTTC
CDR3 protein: CASSLGTELSYEQYF

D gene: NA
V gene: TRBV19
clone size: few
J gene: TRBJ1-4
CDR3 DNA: TGTGCCAGTAGTACCTACAGGGTCGGAGGTGAAAAACTGTTTTTT
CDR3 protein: CASSTYRVGGEKLFF

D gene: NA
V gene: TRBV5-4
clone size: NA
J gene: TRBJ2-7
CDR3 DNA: TGTGCCAGCAGCTTGGCCAATACAGCCTACGAGCAGTACTTC
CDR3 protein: CASSLANTAYEQYF

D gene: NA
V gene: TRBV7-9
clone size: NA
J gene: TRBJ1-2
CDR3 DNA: TGTGCCAGCAGCTTAGAGCGGTTATTGGGCTATGGCTACACCTTC
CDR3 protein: CASSLERLLGYGYTF

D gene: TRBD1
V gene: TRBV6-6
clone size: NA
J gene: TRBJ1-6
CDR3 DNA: TGTGCCAGCAGTTACATACAGGGGGGTTCACCCCTCCACTTT
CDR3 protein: CASSYIQGGSPLHF

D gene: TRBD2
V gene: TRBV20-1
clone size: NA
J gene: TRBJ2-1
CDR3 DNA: TGCAGTGCTAGTGTAGCGGGGGGGGCTCAGTGGAATGAGCAGTTCTTC
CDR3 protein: CSASVAGGAQWNEQFF

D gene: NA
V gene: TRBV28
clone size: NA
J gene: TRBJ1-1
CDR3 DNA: TGTGCCAGCAGTTGGACAGTCTATTTGAACACTGAAGCTTTCTTT
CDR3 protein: CASSWTVYLNTEAFF

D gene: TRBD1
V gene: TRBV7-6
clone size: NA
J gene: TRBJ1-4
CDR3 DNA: TGTGCCAGCAGCTTGGAGGGGGCATGGGGTGAAAAACTGTTTTTT
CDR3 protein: CASSLEGAWGEKLFF

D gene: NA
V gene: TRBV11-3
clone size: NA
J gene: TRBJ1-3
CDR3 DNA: TGTGCCAGCAGCTTGGGTCTTATGGTCACGGGACTCTCTGGAAACACCATATATTTT
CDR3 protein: CASSLGLMVTGLSGNTIYF

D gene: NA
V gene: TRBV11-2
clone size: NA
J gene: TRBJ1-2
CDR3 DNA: TGTGCCAGCAGCTCCCCGAGACGGCCGGGGGGCTACACCTTC
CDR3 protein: CASSSPRRPGGYTF

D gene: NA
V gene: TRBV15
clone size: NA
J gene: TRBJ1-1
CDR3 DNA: TGTGCCACCAGCAGAGAACAGGTGACGAACACTGAAGCTTTCTTT
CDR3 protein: CATSREQVTNTEAFF

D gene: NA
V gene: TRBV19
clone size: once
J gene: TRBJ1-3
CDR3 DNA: TGTGCCAGTAGTATGCTACAGACCTCTGGAAACACCATATATTTT
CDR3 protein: CASSMLQTSGNTIYF

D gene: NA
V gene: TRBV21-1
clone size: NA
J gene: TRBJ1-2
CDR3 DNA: TGTGCCAGCAGCAACTGGGACATATGCGGCTACACCTTC
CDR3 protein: CASSNWDICGYTF

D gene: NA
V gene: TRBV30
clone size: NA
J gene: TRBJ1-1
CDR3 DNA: TGTGCCTGGAGTCGGAGTGAGTCAGGGATGAACACTGAAGCTTTCTTT
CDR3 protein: CAWSRSESGMNTEAFF

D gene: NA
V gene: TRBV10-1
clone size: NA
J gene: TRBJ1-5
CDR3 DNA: TGCGCCAGCAGTGACGAGAGCAATCAGCCCCAGCATTTT
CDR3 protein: CASSDESNQPQHF

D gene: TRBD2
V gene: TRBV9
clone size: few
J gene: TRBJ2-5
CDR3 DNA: TGTGCCAGCAGCGTTAGCGGACTAGCTCAGGAGACCCAGTACTTC
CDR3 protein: CASSVSGLAQETQYF

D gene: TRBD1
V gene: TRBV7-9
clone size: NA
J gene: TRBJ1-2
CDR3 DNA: TGTGCCAGCAGCTCGGACAGGGAGGGCTACACCTTC
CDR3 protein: CASSSDREGYTF